This T cell receptor (beta chain) originates from a study of blood T cell repertoires in COVID-19. Study-level information: The samples span acute and convalescent COVID-19 from the United States, Italy and Spain. T cells, B-cell-depleted T cells, or PBMCs supplied cDNA or gDNA.

The CDR3 extends over 14 amino acids. In germline, CDR1 is ENHRY, CDR2 SYGVKD. Losses at the gene ends were 2 bases for V and 6 bases for J; bases not matched to a gene: 3. Methods used by the authors: Researchers report that nucleated cell counts were estimated from reference gene primer amplification. The table came from immunoSEQ multiplex PCR; TCRdb's copy has only in-frame clones and leaves some out. V and J calls and clone size are those listed in that table; D and trimming were worked out from the DNA. The sample lists around 100,000 clones, over 70% occurring once. The receptor comes from a man aged 45-60 years with acute or convalescent COVID-19. The rearrangement uses TRBV10-3 and TRBJ1-4, with 7 bases aligning to TRBD1. Sequenced input: peripheral blood. The CDR3 sequence is CAISESQGDEKLFF. CDR3 in DNA: TGTGCCATCAGTGAGAGTCAGGGGGATGAAAAACTGTTTTTT.